This T cell receptor (beta chain) was obtained from a study of cytomegalovirus exposure and HLA in healthy donors. Study observations and caveats: In vitro confirmation showed three CMV-associated chains to be CMV antigen specific.

The PCR employed 60 Vbeta primers together with 13 Jbeta primers. Some clones are missing from TCRdb's copy, which holds only in-frame ones; the method was immunoSEQ multiplex PCR. The repertoire holds 100,000 to 150,000 clones, with around four fifths as singletons. Trimming pared 5 bases from V and 2 bases from J, leaving 14 bases between. This CDR3 is built from 14 residues. Germline V CDR1 and CDR2: SGHDT, YYEEEE. As regards this clone: Antigen: not known.

The clonotype was recovered from a man aged 18 to 30 in good health and CMV-seropositive. J is TRBJ2-7 and V is TRBV5-6; D is possibly TRBD1 (6 bases). The sequenced sample consisted of PBMCs. CDR3 loop: CASSYGTHTYEQYF. For the CDR3, the DNA is TGTGCCAGCAGTTACGGGACACACACCTACGAGCAGTACTTC.